This TCR beta chain was sequenced for a study of blood T cell repertoires in COVID-19 (dated by TCRdb to about 2020). In the study overall: Samples from collaborators originated in the United States, Italy and Spain and spanned both the acute and convalescent phases of COVID-19. The prospective study material was composed of cDNA or gDNA derived from T cells, B-cell-depleted T cells, or PBMCs. The repertoires were released in a freely available public database intended as a resource for research on the immune response to SARS-CoV-2. Nearly every sample came with metadata listing a de-identified subject ID, COVID-19 status, age in years and sex. Where available, HLA class I and class II types were taken from metadata supplied by the sample provider and were not determined by assay-based typing. Subjects who had been exposed to COVID-19, were actively infected with it, or had recovered from it provided the deeply sampled blood TCRbeta repertoires that made up the dataset. The samples were drawn from the first 160 participants of the ongoing ImmuneRACE study and from 1,254 subjects provided by 6 global collaborators. Paper-wide results and their limitations: Clinical and demographic metadata were provided uncurated, with the amount varying by source and participant.

TCRbeta CDR3 regions were amplified from genomic DNA by means of the immunoSEQ Assay, a bias-controlled multiplex PCR. The study's processing was this. The number of nucleated cells in each sample was estimated from the amplification of reference gene primers within the assay. Sequence reads were collapsed and filtered to measure the absolute abundance of every unique TCRbeta CDR3 rearrangement. Productive Simpson clonality was computed per sample as the square root of Simpson's diversity index over productive rearrangements. Here the immuneACCESS table is served through TCRdb, limited to in-frame sequences with V and J called. Missing clones are a known gap in these copies; in checked studies unresolved V genes cover under half, and the rest lacks a known reason. That table is the source of V, J and clone size, and D and trimming were worked out from the DNA. This sample gives 130,000 to 150,000 clones in total; about nine tenths of them show up just once. Over 9.5% of the sample goes to the ten largest clones.

The collaborating institutions used their own protocols to collect whole blood in K2EDTA tubes. Collaborator samples were shipped for TCRbeta analysis as frozen whole blood, isolated PBMCs, or DNA extracted from either sample type. As to this clone: The antigen this receptor binds is unknown. It has no much larger one-base neighbor in the sample; base qualities were not kept.

The CDR3 starts with the cysteine, ends with the phenylalanine, and has 14 residues. Of all the DNA, just the CDR3 is kept, 42 bases in frame from base 1. The trim is 4 bases for V and 3 bases for J, with a gap of 12 bases between the germline ends. CDR1 and CDR2 were assigned from the germline V gene as SGHRS and YFSETQ. Sequencing input: peripheral blood. The receptor was derived from a man between 50 and 59 years old with active or convalescent COVID-19. The chain is made from TRBV5-1 and TRBJ2-3; TRBD2 is a possible D gene, resting on 6 matching bases. CDR3 region: CASSEGLQTDTQYF. The nucleotide sequence is TGCGCCAGCAGCGAGGGACTTCAAACAGATACGCAGTATTTT.